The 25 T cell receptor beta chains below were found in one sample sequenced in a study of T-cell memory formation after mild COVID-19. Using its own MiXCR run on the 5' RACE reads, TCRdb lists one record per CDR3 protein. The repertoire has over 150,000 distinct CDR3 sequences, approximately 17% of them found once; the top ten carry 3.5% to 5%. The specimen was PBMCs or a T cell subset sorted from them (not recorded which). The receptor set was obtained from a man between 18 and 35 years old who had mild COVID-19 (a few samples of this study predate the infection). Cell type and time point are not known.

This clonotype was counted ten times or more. CDR3 DNA sequence: TGTGCCAGCAGCTTAATCTCAGACCAACAAGAGACCCAGTACTTC. Encoded protein: CASSLISDQQETQYF. V usage is TRBV7-2 and J usage is TRBJ2-5; no definite D call. The CDR3 length is 15 residues. V was cut by 2 bases and J by 2 bases, with 12 bases left in between. Germline CDR1 and CDR2: SGHTA and FQGNSA.

CDR3 sequence reads: CASSIGGRGANIQYF. The DNA of the CDR3 is TGTGCCAGTAGTATTGGGGGGCGGGGGGCCAACATTCAGTACTTC. The V gene is TRBV19, the J gene TRBJ2-4; 8 bases line up with TRBD2. V shed 3 bases and J 7 bases; nucleotides not matched to a gene: 8. The CDR3 covers 15 residues. Looked up from germline, CDR1 is LNHDA and CDR2 is SQIVND (reference sequence). The full variable domain, completed using reference TRBV19 and TRBJ2-4, is DGGITQSPKYLFRKEGQNVTLSCEQNLNHDAMYWYRQDPGQGLRLIYYSQIVNDFQKGDIAEGYSVSREKKESFPLTVTSAQKNPTAFYLCASSIGGRGANIQYFGAGTRLSVL.

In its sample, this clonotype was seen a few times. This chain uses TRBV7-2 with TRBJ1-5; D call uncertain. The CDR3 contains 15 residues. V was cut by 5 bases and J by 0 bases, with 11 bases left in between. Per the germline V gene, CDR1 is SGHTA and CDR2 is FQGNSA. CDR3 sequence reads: CASSPRTASNQPQHF. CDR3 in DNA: TGTGCCAGCAGCCCGAGGACGGCTAGCAATCAGCCCCAGCATTTT. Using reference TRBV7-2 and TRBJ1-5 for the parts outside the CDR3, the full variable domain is GAGVSQSPSNKVTEKGKDVELRCDPISGHTALYWYRQSLGQGLEFLIYFQGNSAPDKSGLPSDRFSAERTGGSVSTLTIQRTQQEDSAVYLCASSPRTASNQPQHFGDGTRLSIL.

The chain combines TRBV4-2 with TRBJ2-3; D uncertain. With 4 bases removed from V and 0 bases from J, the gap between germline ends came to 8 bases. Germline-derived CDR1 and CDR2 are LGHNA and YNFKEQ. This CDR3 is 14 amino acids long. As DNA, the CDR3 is TGTGCCAGCAGCCCGGACGAGAGCACAGATACGCAGTATTTT. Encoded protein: CASSPDESTDTQYF.

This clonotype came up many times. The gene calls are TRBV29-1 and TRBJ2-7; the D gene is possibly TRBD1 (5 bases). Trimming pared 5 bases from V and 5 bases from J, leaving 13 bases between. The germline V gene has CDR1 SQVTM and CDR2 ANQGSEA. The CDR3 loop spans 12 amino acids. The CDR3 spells CSVLQVTHEQYF. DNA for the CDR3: TGCAGCGTTCTACAGGTAACACACGAGCAGTACTTC.

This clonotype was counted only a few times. In DNA form, the CDR3 reads TGTGCCAGCAGCTCGGACGGTACTGGAAACACCATATATTTT. It specifies CASSSDGTGNTIYF. The rearrangement links TRBV7-9 to TRBJ1-3; D is ambiguous. The germline V and J ends were trimmed by 4 bases and 2 bases, with 9 bases remaining between them. CDR1 is SEHNR and CDR2 is FQNEAQ in the germline V gene (reference sequence). This CDR3 is 14 amino acids long.

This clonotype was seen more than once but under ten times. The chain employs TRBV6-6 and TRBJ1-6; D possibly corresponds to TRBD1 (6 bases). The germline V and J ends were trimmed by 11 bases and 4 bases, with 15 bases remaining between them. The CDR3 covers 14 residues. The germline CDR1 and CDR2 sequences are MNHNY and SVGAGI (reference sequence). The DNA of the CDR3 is TGTGCCTGCGGGGGCAGACAGTATAATTCACCCCTCCACTTT. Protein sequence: CACGGRQYNSPLHF.

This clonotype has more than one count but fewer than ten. The CDR3 reads CASSQDLAGAYQETQYF. DNA of the CDR3: TGCGCCAGCAGCCAAGATCTAGCGGGGGCCTACCAAGAGACCCAGTACTTC. The genes are TRBV4-3 and TRBJ2-5; TRBD2 agrees at 10 bases. CDR3 length: 17 amino acids. Per germline, CDR1 LGHNA and CDR2 YSLEER. Unmatched junction bases numbered 4, after V lost 0 bases and J lost 0 bases.

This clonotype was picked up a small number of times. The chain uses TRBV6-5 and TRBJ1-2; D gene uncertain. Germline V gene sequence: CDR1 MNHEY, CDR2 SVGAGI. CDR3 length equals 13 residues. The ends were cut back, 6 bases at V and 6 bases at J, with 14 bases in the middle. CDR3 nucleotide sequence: TGTGCCAGCAGCCCCAGAGGTTCGGATGGCTACACCTTC. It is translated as CASSPRGSDGYTF.

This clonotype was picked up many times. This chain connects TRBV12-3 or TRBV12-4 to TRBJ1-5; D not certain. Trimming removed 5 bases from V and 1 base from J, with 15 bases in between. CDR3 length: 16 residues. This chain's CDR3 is CASSAPPSGSNQPQHF. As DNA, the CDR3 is TGTGCCAGCAGTGCCCCACCGTCTGGGAGCAATCAGCCCCAGCATTTT.

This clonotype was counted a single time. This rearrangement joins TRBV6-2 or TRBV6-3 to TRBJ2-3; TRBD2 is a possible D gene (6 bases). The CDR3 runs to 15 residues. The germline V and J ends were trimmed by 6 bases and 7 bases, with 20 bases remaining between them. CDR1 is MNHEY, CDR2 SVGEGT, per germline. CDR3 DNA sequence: TGTGCCAGCAGCTCCACCCGGGACTTCACGAATACGCAGTATTTT. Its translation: CASSSTRDFTNTQYF.

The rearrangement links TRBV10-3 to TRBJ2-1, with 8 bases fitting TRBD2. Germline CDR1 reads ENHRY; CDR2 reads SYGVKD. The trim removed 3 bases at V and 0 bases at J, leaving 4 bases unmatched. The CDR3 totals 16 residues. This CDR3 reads CAISDRAGGSYNEQFF. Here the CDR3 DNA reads TGTGCCATCAGTGACCGGGCGGGGGGCTCCTACAATGAGCAGTTCTTC.

DNA for the CDR3: TGTGCCAGCAGCTTAAGGGGTGGGCAGGGATCTACTCAGCCCCAGCATTTT. Translating gives CASSLRGGQGSTQPQHF. V and J are TRBV7-2 and TRBJ1-5; possibly TRBD1 for D (5 bases). V was cut by 2 bases and J by 6 bases, with 20 bases left in between. CDR1 is SGHTA and CDR2 is FQGNSA in the germline V gene. CDR3 length: 17 amino acids.

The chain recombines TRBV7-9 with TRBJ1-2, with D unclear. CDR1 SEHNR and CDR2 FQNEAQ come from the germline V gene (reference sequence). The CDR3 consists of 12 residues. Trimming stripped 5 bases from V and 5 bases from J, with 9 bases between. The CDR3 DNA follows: TGTGCCAGCAGCCCTCACGATTATGGCTACACCTTC. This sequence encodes CASSPHDYGYTF.

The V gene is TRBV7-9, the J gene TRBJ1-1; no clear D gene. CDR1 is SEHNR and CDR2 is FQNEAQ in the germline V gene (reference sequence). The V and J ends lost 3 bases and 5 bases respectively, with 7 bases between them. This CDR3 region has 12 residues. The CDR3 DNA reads TGTGCCAGCAGCTTTAGTAGGACTGAAGCTTTCTTT. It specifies CASSFSRTEAFF. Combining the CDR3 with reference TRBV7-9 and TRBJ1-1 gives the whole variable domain DTGVSQNPRHKITKRGQNVTFRCDPISEHNRLYWYRQTLGQGPEFLTYFQNEAQLEKSRLLSDRFSAERPKGSFSTLEIQRTEQGDSAMYLCASSFSRTEAFFGQGTRLTVV.

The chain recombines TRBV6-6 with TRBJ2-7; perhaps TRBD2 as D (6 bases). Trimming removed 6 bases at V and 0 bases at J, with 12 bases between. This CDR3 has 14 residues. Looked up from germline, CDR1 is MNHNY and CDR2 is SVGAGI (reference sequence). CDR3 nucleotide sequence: TGTGCCAGCAGGGCCGGGGGTGCCTCCTACGAGCAGTACTTC. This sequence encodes CASRAGGASYEQYF.

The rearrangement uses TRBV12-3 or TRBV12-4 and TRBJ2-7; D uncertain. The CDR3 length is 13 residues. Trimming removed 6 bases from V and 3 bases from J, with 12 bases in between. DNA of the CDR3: TGTGCCAGCAGCCCCGGCTGGGACTACGAGCAGTACGTC. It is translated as CASSPGWDYEQYV.

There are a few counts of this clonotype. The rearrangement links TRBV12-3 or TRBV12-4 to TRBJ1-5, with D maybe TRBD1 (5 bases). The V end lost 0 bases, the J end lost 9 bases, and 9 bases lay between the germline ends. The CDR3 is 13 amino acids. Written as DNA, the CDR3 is TGTGCCAGCAGTTTAGCAGGGGTTGGGCCCCAGCATTTT. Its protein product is CASSLAGVGPQHF.

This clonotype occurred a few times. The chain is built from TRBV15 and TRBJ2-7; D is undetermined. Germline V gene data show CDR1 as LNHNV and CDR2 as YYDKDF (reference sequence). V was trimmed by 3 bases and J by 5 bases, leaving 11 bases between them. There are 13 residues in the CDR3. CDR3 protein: CATSSGQWDEQYV. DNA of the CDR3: TGTGCCACCAGCAGTGGGCAGTGGGACGAGCAGTACGTC.

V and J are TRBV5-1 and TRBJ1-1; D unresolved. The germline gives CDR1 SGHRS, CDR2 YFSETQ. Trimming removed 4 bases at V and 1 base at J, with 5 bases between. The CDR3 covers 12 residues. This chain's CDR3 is CASSGWNTEAFF. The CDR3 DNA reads TGCGCCAGCAGCGGCTGGAACACTGAAGCTTTCTTT.

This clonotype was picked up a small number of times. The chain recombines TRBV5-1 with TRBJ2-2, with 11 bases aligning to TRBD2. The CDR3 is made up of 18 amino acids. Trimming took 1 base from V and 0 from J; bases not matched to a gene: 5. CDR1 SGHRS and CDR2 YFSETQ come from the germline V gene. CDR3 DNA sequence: TGCGCCAGCAGCTTGTTACTAGCGGGGGCCACGAACACCGGGGAGCTGTTTTTT. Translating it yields CASSLLLAGATNTGELFF.

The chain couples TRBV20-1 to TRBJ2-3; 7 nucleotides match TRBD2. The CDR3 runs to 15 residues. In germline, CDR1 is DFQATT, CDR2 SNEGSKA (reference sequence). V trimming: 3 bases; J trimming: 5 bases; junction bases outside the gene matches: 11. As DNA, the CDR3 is TGCAGTGCTAGCGGTGCTGCTAGCGGAGGAGATACGCAGTATTTT. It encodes CSASGAASGGDTQYF.

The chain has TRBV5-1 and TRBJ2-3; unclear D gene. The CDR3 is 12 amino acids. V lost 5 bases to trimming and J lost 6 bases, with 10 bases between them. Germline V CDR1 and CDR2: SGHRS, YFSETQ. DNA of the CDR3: TGCGCCAGCAGGGCTGATGCGGATACGCAGTATTTT. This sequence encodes CASRADADTQYF.

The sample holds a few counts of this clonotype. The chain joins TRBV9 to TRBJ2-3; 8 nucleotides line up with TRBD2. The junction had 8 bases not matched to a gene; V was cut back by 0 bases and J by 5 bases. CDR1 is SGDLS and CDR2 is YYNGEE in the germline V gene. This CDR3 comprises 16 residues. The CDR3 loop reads CASSVDPAGVLDTQYF. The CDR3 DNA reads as TGTGCCAGCAGCGTAGATCCAGCGGGGGTACTAGATACGCAGTATTTT.

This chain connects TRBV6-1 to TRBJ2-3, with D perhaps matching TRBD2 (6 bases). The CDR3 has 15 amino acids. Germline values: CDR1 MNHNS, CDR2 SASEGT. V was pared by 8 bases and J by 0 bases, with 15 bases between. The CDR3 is CASWRDPRSTDTQYF. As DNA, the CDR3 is TGTGCCAGCTGGCGGGACCCCCGTAGCACAGATACGCAGTATTTT.